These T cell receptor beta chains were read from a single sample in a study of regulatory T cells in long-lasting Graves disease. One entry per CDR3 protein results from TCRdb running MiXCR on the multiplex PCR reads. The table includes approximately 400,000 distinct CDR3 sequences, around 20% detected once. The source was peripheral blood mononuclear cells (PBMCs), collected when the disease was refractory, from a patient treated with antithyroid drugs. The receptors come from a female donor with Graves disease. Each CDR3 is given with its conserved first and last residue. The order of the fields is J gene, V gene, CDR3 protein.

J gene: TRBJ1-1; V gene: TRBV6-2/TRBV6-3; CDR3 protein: CASREQGETEAFF
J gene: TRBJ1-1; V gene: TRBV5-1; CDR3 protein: CASSPGLGEGTGEAFF
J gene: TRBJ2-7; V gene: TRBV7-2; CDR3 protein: CASSFGTSGSDEQYF
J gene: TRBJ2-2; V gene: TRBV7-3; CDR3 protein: CASSSSAVMFRGELFF
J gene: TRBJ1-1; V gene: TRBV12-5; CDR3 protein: CASGLVLPNPREAFF
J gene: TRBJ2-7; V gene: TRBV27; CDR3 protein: CASSSLAGGQGSYEQYF
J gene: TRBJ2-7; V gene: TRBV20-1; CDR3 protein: CSAGYEQYF
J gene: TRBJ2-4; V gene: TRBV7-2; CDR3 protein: CASSPPDSKNIQYF
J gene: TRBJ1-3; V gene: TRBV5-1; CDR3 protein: CASSPLWGAAGNTIYF
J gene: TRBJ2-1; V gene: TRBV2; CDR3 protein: CASSYTSGYNEQFF
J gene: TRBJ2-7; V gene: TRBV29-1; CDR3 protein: CSVVGVGEQYF
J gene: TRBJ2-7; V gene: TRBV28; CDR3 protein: CASSLRAETYEQYF
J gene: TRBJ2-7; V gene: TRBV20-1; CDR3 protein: CSAPQGIYEQYF
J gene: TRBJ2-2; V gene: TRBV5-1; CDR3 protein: CASSWRETGELFF
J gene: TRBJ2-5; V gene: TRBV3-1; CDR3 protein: CASSQFSPLTQETQYF
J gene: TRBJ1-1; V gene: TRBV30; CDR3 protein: CAWSVDEGEAFF
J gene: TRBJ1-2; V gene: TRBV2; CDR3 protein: CASSEVNGMGTGGVVRGYTF
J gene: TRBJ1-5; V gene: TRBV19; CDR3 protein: CASREWDRNQPQHF
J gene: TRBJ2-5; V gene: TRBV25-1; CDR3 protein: CASSESVAGRQTQYF
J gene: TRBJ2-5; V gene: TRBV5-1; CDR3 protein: CASSLGVGGSQETQYF
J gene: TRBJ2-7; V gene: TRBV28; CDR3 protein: CASSRGPYEQYF
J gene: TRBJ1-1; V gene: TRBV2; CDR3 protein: CASIWQNLNTEAFF
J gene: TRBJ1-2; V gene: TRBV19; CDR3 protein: CASSKRDAGNYGYTF
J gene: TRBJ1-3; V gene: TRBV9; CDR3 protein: CASSKTGTVDSGNTIYF
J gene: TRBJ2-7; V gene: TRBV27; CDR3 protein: CASSFAHGDYEQYF
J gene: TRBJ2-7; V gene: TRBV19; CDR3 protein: CASSRSVSYEQYF
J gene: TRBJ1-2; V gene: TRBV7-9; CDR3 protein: CASSQRRDNYGYTF
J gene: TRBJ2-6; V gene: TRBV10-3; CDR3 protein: CAISESGPGANVLTF
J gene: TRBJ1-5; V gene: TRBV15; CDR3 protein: CATSRDRGPGQPQHF
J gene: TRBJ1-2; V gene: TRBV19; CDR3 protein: CASSTADGGYTF
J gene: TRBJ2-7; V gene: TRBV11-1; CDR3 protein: CASSLEGPSSYEQYF
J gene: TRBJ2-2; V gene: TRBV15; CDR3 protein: CATSSVTRSTGELFF
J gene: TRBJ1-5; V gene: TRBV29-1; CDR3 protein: CSVGTTGRNQPQHF
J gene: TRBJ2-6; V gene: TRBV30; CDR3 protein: CAWRESGANVLTF
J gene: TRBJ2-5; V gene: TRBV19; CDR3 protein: CASSRDRGRKTQYF
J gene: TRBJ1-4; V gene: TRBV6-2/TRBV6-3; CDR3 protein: CATRDRGRATNEKLFF
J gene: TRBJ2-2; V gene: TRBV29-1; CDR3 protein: CSAQWEMGGELFF
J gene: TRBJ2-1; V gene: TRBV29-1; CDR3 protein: CSVERWVGPNEQFF
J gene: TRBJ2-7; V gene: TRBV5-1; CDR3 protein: CASSLGGQGIEDEQYF
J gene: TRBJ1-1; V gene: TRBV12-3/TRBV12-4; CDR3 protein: CASIPRGQGGTEAFF
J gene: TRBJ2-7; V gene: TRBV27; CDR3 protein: CASSFFWTSPLEQYF
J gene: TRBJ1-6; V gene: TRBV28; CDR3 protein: CASAPGDNSPLHF
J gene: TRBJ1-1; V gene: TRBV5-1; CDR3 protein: CASSLEGFQNTEAFF
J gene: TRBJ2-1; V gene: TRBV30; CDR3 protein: CAWSVLAGAFNEQFF
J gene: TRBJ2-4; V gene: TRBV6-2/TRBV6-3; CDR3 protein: CASRRLAGSNIQYF
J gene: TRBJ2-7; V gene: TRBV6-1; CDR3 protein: CASTAGTSGSDEQYF
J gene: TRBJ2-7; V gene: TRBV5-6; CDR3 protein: CASSLESFRTSGYEQYF
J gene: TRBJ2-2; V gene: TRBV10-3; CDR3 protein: CAIRTGGQSDTGELFF
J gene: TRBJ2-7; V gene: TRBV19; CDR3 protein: CASSPDDRGSYEQYF